These 6 T cell receptor beta chains share one sample of origin, sequenced in a study of neurological immune-mediated disorders. TCRdb redid the calling of the 5' RACE reads with MiXCR, one entry per CDR3 protein. In the table there are fewer than 85,000 distinct CDR3 sequences, almost 4% of which are singletons. The specimen sequenced was PBMCs. All receptors derive from a man aged 25 to 40 with multiple sclerosis.

This clonotype was counted at least ten times. The CDR3 protein is CASSWTGDSYEQYF. The DNA for the CDR3 is TGTGCCAGCAGTTGGACAGGGGACTCCTACGAGCAGTACTTC. The chain is built from TRBV6-6 and TRBJ2-7; 9 bases fit TRBD1. Losses at the gene ends were 4 bases for V and 0 bases for J; bases not matched to a gene: 1. Germline lookup yields CDR1 MNHNY and CDR2 SVGAGI (reference sequence). The CDR3 spans 14 residues.

This clonotype was counted a few times. This chain links TRBV5-1 with TRBJ1-1; D not certain. Trimming pared 2 bases from V and 1 base from J, leaving 15 bases between. Looked up from germline, CDR1 is SGHRS and CDR2 is YFSETQ. CDR3 length equals 16 residues. The CDR3 DNA reads TGCGCCAGCAGCTTATTTAAAAAGAGGGAGAACACTGAAGCTTTCTTT. Residues: CASSLFKKRENTEAFF.

This clonotype came up many times. The V gene is TRBV5-1, the J gene TRBJ2-5, with TRBD2 as a possible D gene (5 bases). V lost 5 bases and J lost 2, with 10 bases in between. This CDR3 has 13 amino acids. Germline V gene sequence: CDR1 SGHRS, CDR2 YFSETQ. The CDR3 DNA follows: TGCGCCAGCAGAGAGGGAACACAAGAGACCCAGTACTTC. This encodes CASREGTQETQYF. Based on the CDR3 plus reference TRBV5-1 and TRBJ2-5, the full variable domain is KAGVTQTPRYLIKTRGQQVTLSCSPISGHRSVSWYQQTPGQGLQFLFEYFSETQRNKGNFPGRFSGRQFSNSRSEMNVSTLELGDSALYLCASREGTQETQYFGPGTRLLVL.

In its sample, this clonotype was seen many times. The V gene is TRBV5-1, the J gene TRBJ2-3; D is tentatively TRBD1 or TRBD2 (6 bases each). Germline V gives CDR1 SGHRS, CDR2 YFSETQ. The CDR3 runs 13 residues. V gave up 1 base and J gave up 6 bases, with 9 bases separating them. This chain's CDR3 is CASSLTGRDTQYF. As DNA, the CDR3 is TGCGCCAGCAGCTTGACAGGGAGGGATACGCAGTATTTT.

On this clonotype: Germline is not matched at one junction end, which may reflect a read error. V usage is TRBV6-2 or TRBV6-3 and J usage is TRBJ1-5, with 7 bases lining up with TRBD1. This CDR3 has 13 residues. Germline-derived CDR1 and CDR2 are MNHEY and SVGEGT. CDR3 sequence: CASTMTGNQPQNF. CDR3 nucleotides: TGTGCCAGCACCATGACAGGGAATCAGCCCCAGAATTTT.

The sample holds a few counts of this clonotype. At one boundary the junction diverges from the germline segment, which might be a read error. The chain couples TRBV27 to TRBJ1-5, with D possibly matching TRBD1 (5 bases). Germline CDR1 and CDR2: MNHEY and SMNVEV (reference sequence). The CDR3 spans 14 residues. CDR3 sequence (DNA): TGTGCCAGCAGTTTGGGGCAGACTAATCAGCCCCAGAATTTT. This encodes CASSLGQTNQPQNF.